The next 32 T cell receptor beta chains were all read from a single sample in a study of T cells in AML relapse after transplant. Instead of multiplex PCR, a modified RACE PCR amplified TCR alpha and beta from RNA. TCRdb redid the calling of the PCR reads with MiXCR, one entry per CDR3 protein. The repertoire consists of around 1,500 distinct CDR3 sequences, with roughly 6.6% occurring once and the leading ten covering approximately 46%. This specimen consisted of bone marrow, either the whole sample or a sorted T cell fraction (not recorded which), obtained in complete remission. These receptors were taken from a human donor who had a stem cell transplant for acute myeloid leukemia. The T cells may partly be graft donor cells.

This clonotype is labeled medium-sized. The rearrangement joins TRBV20-1 to TRBJ2-7, with 11 bases fitting TRBD1. From germline, CDR1 is DFQATT and CDR2 SNEGSKA (reference sequence). The CDR3 sequence is 14 residues long. The J segment lost 7 bases and the V segment lost 0 bases, leaving 5 bases of the junction unmatched. The CDR3 protein is CSARDWGTGGEQYF. The CDR3 nucleotides read TGCAGTGCTAGAGATTGGGGGACAGGGGGAGAGCAGTACTTC.

By sample fraction, this clonotype is medium-sized (0.01 to 0.1%). The rearrangement uses TRBV12-3 or TRBV12-4 and TRBJ1-4; D not resolved. Trimming took 5 bases from V and 1 from J, leaving 8 bases between them. The CDR3 totals 14 residues. The CDR3 DNA is TGTGCCAGCAGTGGGCTGCTAACTAATGAAAAACTGTTTTTT. It is translated as CASSGLLTNEKLFF.

In its sample, this clonotype ranks as medium-sized. The rearrangement uses TRBV7-2 and TRBJ2-3, with 9 bases aligning to TRBD2. Trimming at V came to 5 bases and at J to 9 bases, leaving 9 bases not matched to a gene. The CDR3 contains 14 residues. Germline-derived CDR1 and CDR2 are SGHTA and FQGNSA. The DNA for the CDR3 is TGTGCCAGCAGCCCCTTTAGCGGGGGCAGCACGCAGTATTTT. Its protein is CASSPFSGGSTQYF.

This clonotype is classed as medium-sized. The chain joins TRBV27 to TRBJ2-6; TRBD1 aligns across 10 bases. With 2 bases clipped from V and 0 bases from J, the junction kept 7 bases outside the gene matches. The CDR3 spans 19 residues. Looked up from germline, CDR1 is MNHEY and CDR2 is SMNVEV (reference sequence). CDR3 protein: CASSLLRTGGISGANVLTF. The CDR3 DNA sequence: TGTGCCAGCAGTTTACTAAGGACAGGGGGAATCTCTGGGGCCAACGTCCTGACTTTC.

This clonotype rates as medium-sized. The chain combines TRBV5-1 with TRBJ2-1; 8 positions agree with TRBD1. The CDR3 length is 13 residues. Losses at the gene ends were 4 bases for V and 10 bases for J; bases not matched to a gene: 7. Germline CDR1 reads SGHRS; CDR2 reads YFSETQ. DNA for the CDR3: TGCGCCAGCAGCCTAGGACAGGGAGGAGAGCAGTTCTTC. Translating gives CASSLGQGGEQFF.

This clonotype is deemed medium-sized. The chain has TRBV12-3 or TRBV12-4 and TRBJ2-1, with TRBD1 identical over 7 bases. This CDR3 is built from 12 residues. V dropped 6 bases and J dropped 10; count of bases not matched to a gene: 6. CDR3 nucleotide sequence: TGTGCCAGCAGCCCAGGGGGTTTGGAGCAGTTCTTC. This codes for CASSPGGLEQFF.

By frequency in the sample, this clonotype is medium-sized. The chain has TRBV4-1 and TRBJ1-4; D gene unclear. V dropped 2 bases and J dropped 7 bases, with 14 bases sitting between them. CDR3 size: 15 residues. The V gene's germline CDR1 is MGHRA and CDR2 YSYEKL. CDR3 sequence reads: CASSQSFSFREKLFF. In DNA form, the CDR3 reads TGCGCCAGCAGCCAATCTTTCAGTTTTCGTGAAAAACTGTTTTTT.

This clonotype is categorized as medium-sized. The chain uses TRBV7-9 and TRBJ2-7; no firm D call. The V gene's germline CDR1 is SEHNR and CDR2 FQNEAQ (reference sequence). V lost 1 base and J 5 bases, leaving 21 bases between the germline ends. CDR3 size: 17 residues. CDR3 in DNA: TGTGCCAGCAGCTTAGGATTACCGTCCTATCAAAACAACGAGCAGTACTTC. This codes for CASSLGLPSYQNNEQYF.

Within the sample, this clonotype is medium-sized. The CDR3 nucleotides are TGTGCCAGCACCCTGGGACCCCGAAGGATGTACGAGCAGTACTTC. Protein sequence: CASTLGPRRMYEQYF. V gene TRBV12-3 or TRBV12-4 combines with J gene TRBJ2-7; TRBD1 or TRBD2 may be the D gene (5 bases each). V gave up 7 bases and J gave up 4 bases, with 20 bases separating them. The CDR3 sequence is 15 residues long.

By sample fraction, this clonotype is medium-sized. V usage is TRBV20-1 and J usage is TRBJ2-1; D may match TRBD1 or TRBD2 (5 bases each). This CDR3 region has 13 residues. The germline V gene has CDR1 DFQATT and CDR2 SNEGSKA (reference sequence). Trimming pared 6 bases from V and 3 bases from J, leaving 12 bases between. The CDR3 spells CSAPGRVYNEQFF. The CDR3, as DNA: TGCAGTGCACCGGGGCGGGTCTACAATGAGCAGTTCTTC.

This clonotype ranks as medium-sized (0.01 to 0.1%). The chain uses TRBV20-1 and TRBJ2-2; possibly TRBD1 or TRBD2 for D (6 bases each). The germline V and J ends were trimmed by 6 bases and 0 bases, with 14 bases remaining between them. The CDR3 runs to 15 residues. Germline V gives CDR1 DFQATT, CDR2 SNEGSKA (reference sequence). Here the CDR3 DNA reads TGCAGTGCCCACAGGGCGGGGACGAACACCGGGGAGCTGTTTTTT. Translated, it gives CSAHRAGTNTGELFF.

Relative to its sample, this clonotype is medium-sized (0.01 to 0.1%). The CDR3 bases are TGCAGCGTTGAAACTAGCGGGAGGGGGATCTCCTACAATGAGCAGTTCTTC. Translating it yields CSVETSGRGISYNEQFF. This chain connects TRBV29-1 to TRBJ2-1; 13 bases are a match to TRBD2. The CDR3 consists of 17 residues. The junction had 4 bases not matched to a gene; V was cut back by 2 bases and J by 0 bases. CDR1 and CDR2 from the germline V gene are SQVTM and ANQGSEA.

This clonotype rates as medium-sized. This chain links TRBV20-1 with TRBJ1-5; the D is unclear. Trimming cost V 6 bases and J 3 bases, with 9 bases left between them. The V gene's germline CDR1 is DFQATT and CDR2 SNEGSKA (reference sequence). There are 12 residues in the CDR3. The CDR3 bases are TGCAGTGCCGTGAATCCCAATCAGCCCCAGCATTTT. Its translation is CSAVNPNQPQHF.

This clonotype qualifies as medium-sized. The chain has TRBV20-1 and TRBJ1-1; 9 bases align to TRBD1. Germline assignment: CDR1 DFQATT and CDR2 SNEGSKA (reference sequence). V lost 6 bases and J lost 5; bases outside the gene matches: 13. CDR3 length: 15 amino acids. The CDR3 bases are TGCAGTGCCATGGGGGACAGGGAGGAGGAGACTGAAGCTTTCTTT. Its translation is CSAMGDREEETEAFF.

The chain recombines TRBV7-2 with TRBJ2-5; D may be TRBD2 (6 bases). Germline V gene sequence: CDR1 SGHTA, CDR2 FQGNSA. The CDR3 contains 13 residues. Trimming cost V 5 bases and J 7 bases, with 14 bases left between them. In DNA form, the CDR3 reads TGTGCCAGCAGCCGCTACGGGAGAGGGACCCAGTACTTC. It encodes CASSRYGRGTQYF. Using reference TRBV7-2 and TRBJ2-5 for the parts outside the CDR3, the full variable domain is GAGVSQSPSNKVTEKGKDVELRCDPISGHTALYWYRQSLGQGLEFLIYFQGNSAPDKSGLPSDRFSAERTGGSVSTLTIQRTQQEDSAVYLCASSRYGRGTQYFGPGTRLLVL.

Sample share makes this clonotype medium-sized. This chain connects TRBV7-9 to TRBJ1-1; D not certain. The CDR3 is 12 residues long. Germline loops: CDR1 SEHNR, CDR2 FQNEAQ (reference sequence). Trimming pared 2 bases from V and 5 bases from J, leaving 6 bases between. CDR3 residues: CASSLQRTEAFF. The CDR3 nucleotides are TGTGCCAGCAGCTTACAGCGGACTGAAGCTTTCTTT.

In this sample, this clonotype is medium-sized. The chain carries TRBV5-6 and TRBJ1-2; D might be TRBD1 (5 bases). This CDR3 has 13 residues. Per the germline V gene, CDR1 is SGHDT and CDR2 is YYEEEE. V was trimmed by 3 bases and J by 3 bases, leaving 9 bases between them. CDR3 sequence reads: CASSSQAHYGYTF. Written as DNA, the CDR3 is TGTGCCAGCAGCTCACAGGCGCACTATGGCTACACCTTC. The complete variable domain, with remaining parts taken from reference TRBV5-6 and TRBJ1-2, reads DAGVTQSPTHLIKTRGQQVTLRCSPKSGHDTVSWYQQALGQGPQFIFQYYEEEERQRGNFPDRFSGHQFPNYSSELNVNALLLGDSALYLCASSSQAHYGYTFGSGTRLTVV.

This clonotype ranks as medium-sized. The chain couples TRBV12-3 or TRBV12-4 to TRBJ1-6, with D maybe TRBD1 (5 bases). V was pared by 3 bases and J by 7 bases, with 10 bases between. The CDR3 is made up of 14 amino acids. CDR3 protein: CASSLGEQNSPLHF. CDR3 DNA: TGTGCCAGCAGTTTGGGGGAACAGAATTCACCCCTCCACTTT.

This clonotype was picked up many times. The rearrangement links TRBV6-5 to TRBJ1-2; D is ambiguous. V lost 6 bases and J lost 5, with 13 bases in between. This CDR3 contains 13 residues. CDR1 and CDR2 from the germline V gene are MNHEY and SVGAGI. The CDR3 DNA reads as TGTGCCAGCAGCGAAGTTGGGTTTTATGGCTACACCTTC. It codes for CASSEVGFYGYTF.

The rearrangement uses TRBV7-9 and TRBJ1-3; 8 bases line up with TRBD1. CDR1 and CDR2 (germline): SEHNR, FQNEAQ (reference sequence). The CDR3 has 15 amino acids. The ends lost 5 bases at V and 3 bases at J; junction bases unmatched: 6. The CDR3 is CASSPQGADGNTIYF. The CDR3 DNA reads as TGTGCCAGCAGCCCTCAGGGGGCCGATGGAAACACCATATATTTT.

This clonotype is labeled medium-sized. V gene TRBV7-3 combines with J gene TRBJ1-1; D is uncertain. V lost 4 bases, J lost 1 base, and 10 bases lay in between. The CDR3 runs 14 residues. From germline, CDR1 is SGHTA and CDR2 FQGTGA. DNA of the CDR3: TGTGCCAGCAGCTCCCGGGTGGGGAACACTGAAGCTTTCTTT. Translating gives CASSSRVGNTEAFF.

By share, this clonotype counts as medium-sized. The chain has TRBV5-5 and TRBJ1-3; tentatively, D is TRBD1 (5 bases). V shed 4 bases and J shed 0 bases, with 11 bases lying between them. The V gene's germline CDR1 is SGHKS and CDR2 YYEKEE (reference sequence). The CDR3 length is 15 residues. This CDR3 reads CASSRDDISGNTIYF. CDR3 in DNA: TGTGCCAGCAGCCGGGACGACATCTCTGGAAACACCATATATTTT.

This clonotype is medium-sized (0.01 to 0.1%). The rearrangement links TRBV12-3 or TRBV12-4 to TRBJ1-2, with TRBD1 as a possible D gene (6 bases). The CDR3 is made up of 12 amino acids. Trimming removed 5 bases at V and 8 bases at J, with 12 bases between. The CDR3 DNA reads as TGTGCCAGCAGTCACAGGGTGGGAGGCTACACCTTC. Translated: CASSHRVGGYTF.

Note on this clonotype: Since a much larger clone is just one base distant, this may be a read error. No conserved phenylalanine or tryptophan is present at the end of the CDR3, so a read error is the likely explanation. The CDR3: CASSPKVGGEQYY. CDR3 nucleotides: TGTGCCAGCAGCCCGAAGGTCGGGGGCGAGCAGTACTAC. The chain has TRBV7-3 and TRBJ2-7, with TRBD2 as a possible D gene (6 bases). V was trimmed by 5 bases and J by 6 bases, leaving 14 bases between them. CDR1 and CDR2 from the germline V gene are SGHTA and FQGTGA. There are 13 residues in the CDR3.

By share, this clonotype counts as medium-sized. CDR3 residues: CASRSSGRIQETQYF. The CDR3 nucleotides are TGCGCCAGCAGAAGTAGCGGGAGGATTCAAGAGACCCAGTACTTC. The chain links TRBV5-1 to TRBJ2-5, with 10 bases that match TRBD2. The germline gives CDR1 SGHRS, CDR2 YFSETQ. V shed 5 bases, J shed 2 bases, and the junction held 6 bases outside the gene matches. The CDR3 covers 15 residues. Full variable domain (rest looked up from reference TRBV5-1 and TRBJ2-5): KAGVTQTPRYLIKTRGQQVTLSCSPISGHRSVSWYQQTPGQGLQFLFEYFSETQRNKGNFPGRFSGRQFSNSRSEMNVSTLELGDSALYLCASRSSGRIQETQYFGPGTRLLVL.

This clonotype is judged medium-sized. The gene calls are TRBV10-3 and TRBJ2-7, with D unresolved. V dropped 0 bases and J dropped 4 bases, with 4 bases sitting between them. This CDR3 has 12 residues. Germline CDR1 and CDR2: ENHRY and SYGVKD. The CDR3 spells CAISESTYEQYF. For the CDR3, the DNA is TGTGCCATCAGTGAGTCGACGTACGAGCAGTACTTC.

The chain is built from TRBV18 and TRBJ2-5; TRBD2 matches 7 bases. Per germline, CDR1 KGHSH and CDR2 LQKENI. The CDR3 length is 14 residues. Losses at the gene ends were 6 bases for V and 5 bases for J; bases not matched to a gene: 9. Here the CDR3 DNA reads TGTGCCAGCTCTAACCGGGGGGTGACGGAGACCCAGTACTTC. As protein: CASSNRGVTETQYF.

Comment on this clonotype: The DNA is omitted, as the CDR3 cannot be located on it reliably, and the CDR3 follows TCRdb's listing. The chain combines TRBV12-3 or TRBV12-4 with TRBJ1-2; no DNA check was done on the table's D call, TRBD1. The CDR3 spans 24 residues, counting both ends. The CDR3: CASSLSLAGGNEQFFGTGTHGYTF.

To note about this clonotype: This sequence may be a read error, since a much larger clone differs from it by one base. The chain links TRBV25-1 to TRBJ1-1; TRBD1 is a possible D gene (6 bases). This CDR3 is 13 amino acids long. Germline V gives CDR1 MGHDK, CDR2 SYGVNS. CDR3 protein: CASSDPGVTGAFF. The CDR3 nucleotides read TGTGCCAGCAGTGATCCAGGGGTCACTGGAGCTTTCTTT.

This clonotype was observed many times. The chain carries TRBV11-3 and TRBJ2-7, with TRBD2 as a possible D gene (5 bases). V was trimmed by 8 bases and J by 6 bases, leaving 20 bases between them. This CDR3 contains 14 residues. CDR1 and CDR2 (germline): SGHNT, YENEEA. The CDR3 DNA reads TGTGCCAGCGCCCGTTCCGGGGTACGGATCGAGCAGTACTTC. Amino acid sequence: CASARSGVRIEQYF.

This clonotype is labeled medium-sized. The chain employs TRBV7-9 and TRBJ2-5, with D uncertain. Germline V CDR1 and CDR2: SEHNR, FQNEAQ (reference sequence). The CDR3 contains 12 residues. Trimming removed 2 bases from V and 5 bases from J, with 6 bases in between. The CDR3 protein is CASSLNVETQYF. The CDR3 bases are TGTGCCAGCAGCTTAAATGTTGAGACCCAGTACTTC.

By sample fraction, this clonotype is medium-sized. The chain links TRBV7-2 to TRBJ2-1, with D tentatively TRBD1 or TRBD2 (5 bases each). V was trimmed by 3 bases and J by 7 bases, leaving 22 bases between them. The germline V gene has CDR1 SGHTA and CDR2 FQGNSA. This CDR3 spans 17 amino acids. The CDR3 DNA reads as TGTGCCAGCAGCTTTTCCCCAGCCGGGACCAGGGTAAATGAGCAGTTCTTC. Translating gives CASSFSPAGTRVNEQFF.